This is a list of T cell receptor beta chains from one sample in a study of T cell responses to AZD1222 COVID-19 vaccine. Generated by immunoSEQ multiplex PCR, the TCRdb table keeps only in-frame clones and is missing some. Of under 150,000 clones in the sample, about 89% were seen once. Sequenced material: peripheral blood, taken on day 0 of AZD1222 vaccination. All receptors come from an adult in good health. CDR3s include the opening cysteine and the closing phenylalanine or tryptophan. A D gene is named only where the DNA matches it firmly.

TRBJ1-2	TRBV10-3	.	CAISLDGGIYGYTF	TGTGCCATCAGTTTGGACGGGGGAATCTATGGCTACACCTTC
TRBJ1-6	TRBV12-3/TRBV12-4	TRBD1	CASSQGDSPLHF	TGTGCCAGCAGCCAGGGGGATTCACCCCTCCACTTT
TRBJ2-5	TRBV9	TRBD2	CASSAPAGRVQETQYF	TGTGCCAGCAGCGCCCCCGCAGGGAGGGTTCAAGAGACCCAGTACTTC
TRBJ2-7	TRBV11-2	TRBD2	CASSLDRGGGASHEQYF	TGTGCCAGCAGCTTAGATCGGGGGGGAGGGGCCTCCCACGAGCAGTACTTC
TRBJ2-1	TRBV7-9	.	CASSLEVTDNEQFF	TGTGCCAGCAGCTTAGAGGTGACAGACAATGAGCAGTTCTTC
TRBJ2-5	TRBV5-1	.	CASSLMSGVGETQYF	TGCGCCAGCAGCTTGATGTCAGGGGTTGGGGAGACCCAGTACTTC
TRBJ2-6	TRBV7-2	.	CASSLHASGANVLTF	TGTGCCAGCAGCTTACACGCCTCTGGGGCCAACGTCCTGACTTTC
TRBJ1-5	TRBV6-1	.	CASSGDWAGGDQPQHF	TGTGCCAGCAGTGGAGATTGGGCTGGGGGGGATCAGCCCCAGCATTTT
TRBJ1-6	TRBV7-2	TRBD1	CASSSAGQGAWSPLHF	TGTGCCAGCAGCTCTGCAGGACAGGGGGCTTGGTCACCCCTCCACTTT
TRBJ2-1	TRBV20-1	.	CSAKLYNEQFF	TGCAGTGCTAAACTCTACAATGAGCAGTTCTTC
TRBJ1-3	TRBV6-1	.	CASSDSGRTGNTIYF	TGTGCCAGCAGTGATTCAGGGAGGACTGGAAACACCATATATTTT
TRBJ1-1	TRBV7-8	.	CASSLYGHPNTEAFF	TGTGCCAGCAGCTTATACGGTCACCCGAACACTGAAGCTTTCTTT
TRBJ2-3	TRBV24-1	TRBD2	CATSDQRAGGDTQYF	TGTGCCACCAGTGATCAAAGAGCGGGGGGAGATACGCAGTATTTT
TRBJ1-6	TRBV6-5	TRBD1	CASRNRDRGSPLHF	TGTGCCAGCAGGAACCGGGACAGGGGTTCACCCCTCCACTTT
TRBJ1-4	TRBV9	.	CASSVGPRSEKLFF	TGTGCCAGCAGCGTAGGGCCCCGCAGTGAAAAACTGTTTTTT
TRBJ1-2	TRBV7-2	TRBD1	CASSLAGQGSGYTF	TGTGCCAGCAGCTTAGCGGGACAGGGGAGCGGCTACACCTTC